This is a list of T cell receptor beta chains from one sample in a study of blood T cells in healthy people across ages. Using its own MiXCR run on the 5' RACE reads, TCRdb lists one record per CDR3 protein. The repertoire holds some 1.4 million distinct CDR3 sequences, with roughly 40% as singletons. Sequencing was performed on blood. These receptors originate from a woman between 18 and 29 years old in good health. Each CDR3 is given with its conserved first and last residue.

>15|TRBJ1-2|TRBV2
CASSDPPGGAYGYTF
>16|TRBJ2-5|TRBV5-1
CASSSTGLAGVETQYF
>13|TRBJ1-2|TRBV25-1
CASSDTGGRGYTF
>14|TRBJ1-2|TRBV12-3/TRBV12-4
CASSQPQGRGGYTF
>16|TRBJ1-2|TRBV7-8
CASSGGQGKNGYGYTF
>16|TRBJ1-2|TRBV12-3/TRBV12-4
CASSLASSGGGYGYTF
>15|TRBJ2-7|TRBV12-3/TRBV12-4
CASSLVQATLYEQYF
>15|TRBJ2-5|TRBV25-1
CASRRHEFYQETQYF
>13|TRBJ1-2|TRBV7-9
CASSLFGDYGYTF
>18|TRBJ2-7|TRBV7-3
CASSPGTSGGHSSYEQYF
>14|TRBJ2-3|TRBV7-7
CASSFGTWTDTQYF
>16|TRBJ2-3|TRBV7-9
CASSLFRTVSTDTQYF
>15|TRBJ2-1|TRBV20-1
CSARDLAVSSYEQFF
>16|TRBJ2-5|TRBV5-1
CASSLRRGREQETQYF
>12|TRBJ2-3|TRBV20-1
CSAPRLTDTQYF
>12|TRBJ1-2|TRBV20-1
CSAQGGAQTYTF
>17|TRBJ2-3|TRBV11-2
CASSSLLTEGAADTQYF
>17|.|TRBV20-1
CSARVSGRASSQGTQYF
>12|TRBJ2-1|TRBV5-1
CARSSTGFEQFF
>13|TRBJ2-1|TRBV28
CASKDNSYNEQFF
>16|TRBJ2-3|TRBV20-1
CSETGTAEGSTDTRYF
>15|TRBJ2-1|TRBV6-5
CASTLAGPSYNEQFF
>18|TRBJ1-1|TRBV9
CASSERTGTGNMNTEAFF
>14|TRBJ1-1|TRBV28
CASSLFSKNTEAFF
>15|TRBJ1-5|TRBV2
CASSGPGSRGQPQHF
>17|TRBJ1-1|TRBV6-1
CASSERNFGTQNTEAFF
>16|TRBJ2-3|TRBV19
CASSIGYRGGTDTQYF
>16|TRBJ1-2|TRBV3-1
CASSQAGTGGNYGYTF
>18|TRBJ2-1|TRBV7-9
CASSLPAGEQITYNEQFF
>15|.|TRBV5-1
CANSLATGGPYEQYF
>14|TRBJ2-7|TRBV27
CASRPRTGEYEQYF
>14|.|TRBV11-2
CASRTGTGLSEQYF
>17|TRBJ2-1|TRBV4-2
CASSPSLADHSYNEQFF
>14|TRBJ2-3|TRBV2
CASSPPSYSGAQYF
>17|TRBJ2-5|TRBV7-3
CASSLLGGGPHQETQYF